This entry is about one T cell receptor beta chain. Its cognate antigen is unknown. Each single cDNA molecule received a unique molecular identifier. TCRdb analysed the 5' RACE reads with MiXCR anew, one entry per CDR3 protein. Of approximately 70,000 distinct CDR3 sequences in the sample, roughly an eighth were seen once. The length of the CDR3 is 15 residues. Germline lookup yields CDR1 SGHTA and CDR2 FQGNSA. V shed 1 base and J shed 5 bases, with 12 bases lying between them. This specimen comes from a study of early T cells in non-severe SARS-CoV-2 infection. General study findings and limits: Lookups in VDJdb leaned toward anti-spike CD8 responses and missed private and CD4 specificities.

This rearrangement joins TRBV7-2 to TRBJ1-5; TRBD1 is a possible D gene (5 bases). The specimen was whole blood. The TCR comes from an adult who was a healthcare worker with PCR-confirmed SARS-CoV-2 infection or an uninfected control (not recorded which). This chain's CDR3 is CASSLEGRMYQPQHF. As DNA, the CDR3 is TGTGCCAGCAGCTTAGAGGGACGGATGTATCAGCCCCAGCATTTT.